The rows below give T cell receptor beta chains drawn from one sample of a study of spatial heterogeneity in lung cancer. In TCRdb, the 5' RACE reads were re-called with MiXCR into one record per CDR3 protein. The sample contains 110,000 or so distinct CDR3 sequences, 10% to 13% of which appear only once. Sample: PBMCs, taken at follow-up. The receptors were sampled from a female donor with early-stage non-small cell lung cancer. Each CDR3 is given with its conserved first and last residue. D genes are given only for firm matches. Clone size is not always given. Where it is, it says once, few, many or a class for expanded clones.

j_gene: TRBJ2-1
v_gene: TRBV5-1
abundance: few
d_gene: TRBD2
len: 17
CDR3nt: TGCGCCAGCAGCTTGGACCCACTAGCGGGAATCGTCAATGAGCAGTTCTTC
CDR3aa: CASSLDPLAGIVNEQFF

j_gene: TRBJ1-4
v_gene: TRBV7-9
abundance: many
d_gene: TRBD1
len: 14
CDR3nt: TGTGCCAGCAGCTTCAACAGGGGAGGTGAAAAACTGTTTTTT
CDR3aa: CASSFNRGGEKLFF

j_gene: TRBJ2-3
v_gene: TRBV12-3/TRBV12-4
abundance: few
d_gene: TRBD2
len: 16
CDR3nt: TGTGCCAGCAGTTTTGGGGCGGGAGGGCTCACAGATACGCAGTATTTT
CDR3aa: CASSFGAGGLTDTQYF

j_gene: TRBJ2-3
v_gene: TRBV29-1
abundance: NA
d_gene: NA
len: 14
CDR3nt: TGCAGCGCCCGCCCGGGGCGGACCACAGATACGCAGTATTTT
CDR3aa: CSARPGRTTDTQYF

j_gene: TRBJ2-2
v_gene: TRBV11-3
abundance: few
d_gene: NA
len: 13
CDR3nt: TGTGCCAGCAGCCTCAGTTACGCCGGGGAGCTGTTTTTT
CDR3aa: CASSLSYAGELFF

j_gene: TRBJ2-7
v_gene: TRBV6-5
abundance: many
d_gene: NA
len: 14
CDR3nt: TGTGCCAGCAGGGTGCCGGGCCGAACCTACGAGCAGTACTTC
CDR3aa: CASRVPGRTYEQYF

j_gene: TRBJ2-7
v_gene: TRBV29-1
abundance: NA
d_gene: NA
len: 12
CDR3nt: TGCAGCGTTAGATCTATTGCCTACGAGCAGTACTTC
CDR3aa: CSVRSIAYEQYF

j_gene: TRBJ1-6
v_gene: TRBV2
abundance: few
d_gene: TRBD1
len: 14
CDR3nt: TGTGCCAGCAGTTGGGACAGGGGAAATTCACCCCTCCACTTT
CDR3aa: CASSWDRGNSPLHF

j_gene: TRBJ1-5
v_gene: TRBV30
abundance: few
d_gene: NA
len: 14
CDR3nt: TGTGCCTTCTCCCGGACAGACGAGAATCAGCCCCAGCATTTT
CDR3aa: CAFSRTDENQPQHF

j_gene: TRBJ1-1
v_gene: TRBV7-9
abundance: NA
d_gene: TRBD1
len: 14
CDR3nt: TGTGCCAGCAGCTTAGGACAGGGGCTCACTGAAGCTTTCTTT
CDR3aa: CASSLGQGLTEAFF

j_gene: TRBJ2-5
v_gene: TRBV14
abundance: few
d_gene: TRBD1
len: 16
CDR3nt: TGTGCCAGCAGCCGAACGACAGGGGCCGGCGTAGAGACCCAGTACTTC
CDR3aa: CASSRTTGAGVETQYF

j_gene: TRBJ2-3
v_gene: TRBV10-2
abundance: NA
d_gene: NA
len: 16
CDR3nt: TGCGCCAGCAGTAAACACACCGGGAGTCTCGCAGATACGCAGTATTTT
CDR3aa: CASSKHTGSLADTQYF

j_gene: TRBJ2-5
v_gene: TRBV5-1
abundance: few
d_gene: NA
len: 15
CDR3nt: TGCGCCAGCAGCTTGGGACTAGATCCGCAAGAGACCCAGTACTTC
CDR3aa: CASSLGLDPQETQYF

j_gene: TRBJ1-2
v_gene: TRBV28
abundance: NA
d_gene: TRBD1
len: 14
CDR3nt: TGTGCCAGCAGACAAGGACAGGGGCGATCTGGCTACACCTTC
CDR3aa: CASRQGQGRSGYTF

j_gene: TRBJ1-1
v_gene: TRBV28
abundance: NA
d_gene: NA
len: 15
CDR3nt: TGTGCCAGCAGTCAACCTTCTGCAGGATCTACGGGAGCTTTCTTT
CDR3aa: CASSQPSAGSTGAFF

j_gene: TRBJ2-1
v_gene: TRBV11-2
abundance: NA
d_gene: TRBD2
len: 16
CDR3nt: TGTGCCAGCAGTCCCCCGGGACTAGCGGGGTACAATGAGCAGTTCTTC
CDR3aa: CASSPPGLAGYNEQFF

j_gene: TRBJ2-7
v_gene: TRBV20-1
abundance: many
d_gene: NA
len: 14
CDR3nt: TGCAGTGCGCCGAGAAAACAGGGATCCTACGAGCAGTACTTC
CDR3aa: CSAPRKQGSYEQYF

j_gene: TRBJ1-1
v_gene: TRBV28
abundance: few
d_gene: NA
len: 11
CDR3nt: TGTGCCAGCACCTCAGCCGCTGAAGCTTTCTTT
CDR3aa: CASTSAAEAFF

j_gene: TRBJ2-4
v_gene: TRBV5-6
abundance: NA
d_gene: NA
len: 14
CDR3nt: TGTGCCAGCAGCGCTACGGAATCCAAAAACATTCAGTACTTC
CDR3aa: CASSATESKNIQYF

j_gene: TRBJ2-5
v_gene: TRBV7-9
abundance: few
d_gene: NA
len: 14
CDR3nt: TGTGCCAGCAGCTTTGGGACGACACAAGAGACCCAGTACTTC
CDR3aa: CASSFGTTQETQYF

j_gene: TRBJ2-5
v_gene: TRBV30
abundance: few
d_gene: NA
len: 10
CDR3nt: TGTGCCTGGATCGGGGAGACCCAGTACTTC
CDR3aa: CAWIGETQYF

j_gene: TRBJ1-4
v_gene: TRBV10-3
abundance: NA
d_gene: NA
len: 13
CDR3nt: TGTGCCATCAGGGACGGCGGGGATGAAAAACTGTTTTTT
CDR3aa: CAIRDGGDEKLFF

j_gene: TRBJ2-1
v_gene: TRBV20-1
abundance: few
d_gene: TRBD2
len: 15
CDR3nt: TGCAGTGCTAGCCCTAGCGGTAGCTCCTACAATGAGCAGTTCTTC
CDR3aa: CSASPSGSSYNEQFF

j_gene: TRBJ1-2
v_gene: TRBV5-5
abundance: few
d_gene: NA
len: 15
CDR3nt: TGTGCCAGCAGCTGGGAAATGTCGCCAGCCTATGGCTACACCTTC
CDR3aa: CASSWEMSPAYGYTF

j_gene: TRBJ2-1
v_gene: TRBV15
abundance: many
d_gene: NA
len: 16
CDR3nt: TGTGCCACCAGTTCCCCCCGAGGGAGCTCCTACAATGAGCAGTTCTTC
CDR3aa: CATSSPRGSSYNEQFF